The 23 T cell receptor beta chains below come from one sample, sequenced in a study of regulatory T cells in long-lasting Graves disease (dated by TCRdb to the early 2020s). The time point label corresponds to: persistent/refractory GD, antithyroid drugs over 5 years with positive TRAb. RNA was extracted from PBMCs in TRIzol for both TCR sequencing and RNA sequencing. Library method: multiplex PCR. The instrument was an Illumina HiSeq 4000. iRepertoire HTBI primers and Arm-PCR amplification of CDR3 regions were used to construct TCR beta libraries. The raw public data were reprocessed by TCRdb itself: fastp quality trimming at Q25, MiXCR clonotype calling, in-frame beta chains only. Every entry covers one CDR3 protein and lists the most common genes and DNA from its rows. For this sample there are some 420,000 distinct CDR3 sequences; roughly 22% appear just once. Roughly 14% of the sample comes from the top ten.

The source material was peripheral blood mononuclear cells (PBMCs), sampled when the disease was refractory, from a patient treated with antithyroid drugs. The receptor source for this set is a female donor with Graves disease.

The chain employs TRBV5-4 and TRBJ2-2; TRBD2 matches at 8 bases. The CDR3 has 14 residues. Losses at the gene ends were 9 bases for V and 0 bases for J; bases not matched to a gene: 4. CDR1 SGHNT and CDR2 YYREEE come from the germline V gene (reference sequence). CDR3 nucleotides: TGTGCCACTCGGGAGGGCCCGAACACCGGGGAGCTGTTTTTT. Its protein is CATREGPNTGELFF. The variable domain in full, completed from reference TRBV5-4 and TRBJ2-2, reads ETGVTQSPTHLIKTRGQQVTLRCSSQSGHNTVSWYQQALGQGPQFIFQYYREEENGRGNFPPRFSGLQFPNYSSELNVNALELDDSALYLCATREGPNTGELFFGEGSRLTVL.

There are a few counts of this clonotype. The chain employs TRBV20-1 and TRBJ1-5; the match to TRBD1 covers 9 bases. The germline V gene has CDR1 DFQATT and CDR2 SNEGSKA (reference sequence). V lost 3 bases to trimming and J lost 4 bases; unmatched junction nucleotides: 4. This CDR3 has 14 amino acids. CDR3 sequence: CSARAGTGNQPQHF. CDR3 nucleotides: TGCAGTGCTAGGGCCGGGACAGGGAATCAGCCCCAGCATTTT.

This clonotype occurred a few times. The chain uses TRBV20-1 and TRBJ1-3, with D perhaps matching TRBD1 (5 bases). The CDR3 loop spans 13 amino acids. The germline V gene encodes CDR1 DFQATT and CDR2 SNEGSKA (reference sequence). The germline V and J ends were trimmed by 6 bases and 3 bases, with 12 bases remaining between them. The CDR3 loop is CSAQPGDGNTIYF. In DNA form, the CDR3 reads TGCAGTGCCCAGCCGGGGGATGGAAACACCATATATTTT.

This clonotype was detected many times. The chain recombines TRBV12-3 or TRBV12-4 with TRBJ1-2; D not certain. The ends were cut back, 4 bases at V and 4 bases at J, with 7 bases in the middle. The CDR3 contains 12 residues. The DNA for the CDR3 is TGTGCCAGCAGTTGGGAGGCCTATGGCTACACCTTC. Translated, it gives CASSWEAYGYTF.

This clonotype has only one observation. A clone one base away is much larger, so this may be a read error. The chain combines TRBV19 with TRBJ1-1, with D hard to call. CDR1 is LNHDA, CDR2 SQIVND, per germline (reference sequence). This CDR3 is 13 amino acids long. Trimming stripped 7 bases from V and 2 bases from J, with 11 bases between. CDR3 protein: CASTPNENTEAFF. CDR3 sequence (DNA): TGTGCCAGTACCCCGAACGAAAACACTGAAGCTTTCTTT. The whole variable domain, filled in from reference TRBV19 and TRBJ1-1, reads DGGITQSPKYLFRKEGQNVTLSCEQNLNHDAMYWYRQDPGQGLRLIYYSQIVNDFQKGDIAEGYSVSREKKESFPLTVTSAQKNPTAFYLCASTPNENTEAFFGQGTRLTVV.

This rearrangement joins TRBV25-1 to TRBJ2-5; TRBD1 aligns across 7 bases. The CDR3 sequence is 14 residues long. Losses at the gene ends were 1 base for V and 5 bases for J; bases not matched to a gene: 4. In germline, CDR1 is MGHDK, CDR2 SYGVNS. CDR3 nucleotides: TGTGCCAGCAGTGAATCGAAGGGGGCGGAGACCCAGTACTTC. Its translation: CASSESKGAETQYF.

The rearrangement links TRBV11-2 to TRBJ2-5; 8 bases map to TRBD2. Germline values: CDR1 SGHAT, CDR2 FQNNGV. V lost 2 bases and J lost 9; bases outside the gene matches: 8. The CDR3 is 14 residues long. The CDR3 nucleotides are TGTGCCAGCAGCTTATTCGGGGGGGGGGAGGCCCAGTACTTC. Translated, it gives CASSLFGGGEAQYF.

Turning to this clonotype: A read error may be the cause here, since a much bigger clone is one base away. The rearrangement joins TRBV12-3 or TRBV12-4 to TRBJ1-1, with TRBD1 matching over 7 bases. V trimming: 5 bases; J trimming: 6 bases; junction bases outside the gene matches: 6. CDR3 length equals 13 residues. The CDR3 sequence is CASSPNRGAEAFF. CDR3 nucleotides: TGTGCCAGCAGTCCAAACAGGGGTGCTGAAGCTTTCTTT.

This chain connects TRBV28 to TRBJ1-5; D gene unclear. This CDR3 is built from 15 residues. The V and J ends lost 2 bases and 2 bases respectively, with 10 bases between them. CDR1 and CDR2 (germline): MDHEN, SYDVKM. CDR3 region: CASSLLRIRNQPQHF. The CDR3 DNA is TGTGCCAGCAGTTTACTAAGGATTCGCAATCAGCCCCAGCATTTT.

This clonotype has a count of ten or more. The chain recombines TRBV7-8 with TRBJ1-2, with no clear D. V lost 5 bases and J 8 bases, leaving 15 bases between the germline ends. The length of the CDR3 is 13 residues. CDR1 is SGHVS and CDR2 is FQNEAQ in the germline V gene. Here the CDR3 DNA reads TGTGCCAGCAGCCGCACCGGGGAAGGCGGCTACACCTTC. It codes for CASSRTGEGGYTF. Combining the CDR3 with reference TRBV7-8 and TRBJ1-2 gives the whole variable domain GAGVSQSPRYKVAKRGQDVALRCDPISGHVSLFWYQQALGQGPEFLTYFQNEAQLDKSGLPSDRFFAERPEGSVSTLKIQRTQQEDSAVYLCASSRTGEGGYTFGSGTRLTVV.

This clonotype was observed at least ten times. The chain recombines TRBV28 with TRBJ2-7, with a tentative D call TRBD2 (5 bases). Trimming cost V 7 bases and J 6 bases, with 13 bases left between them. Germline V gene lookup returns CDR1 MDHEN and CDR2 SYDVKM. The CDR3 covers 12 residues. CDR3 loop: CASTKIGVEQYF. The CDR3 DNA is TGTGCCAGCACGAAGATCGGGGTCGAGCAGTACTTC.

The chain combines TRBV7-9 with TRBJ2-7, with 9 bases aligning to TRBD1. This CDR3 region has 16 residues. V shed 5 bases, J shed 2 bases, and the junction held 10 bases outside the gene matches. The germline V gene has CDR1 SEHNR and CDR2 FQNEAQ (reference sequence). The CDR3 loop reads CASSLRDRDLTYEQYF. CDR3 bases: TGTGCCAGCAGCCTCCGGGACAGGGACTTAACCTACGAGCAGTACTTC.

V usage is TRBV12-3 or TRBV12-4 and J usage is TRBJ2-7; unclear D gene. The CDR3 extends over 15 amino acids. Deletions cut 6 bases from V and 5 bases from J, with 20 bases between. This CDR3 reads CASSSDGPGQNEQYF. CDR3 sequence (DNA): TGTGCCAGCAGCTCCGACGGGCCCGGGCAAAACGAGCAGTACTTC.

This clonotype was observed at least ten times. J is TRBJ1-6 and V is TRBV12-5; tentative D call: TRBD1 (5 bases). From germline, CDR1 is LGHNT and CDR2 FRNRAP. The germline V and J ends were trimmed by 6 bases and 12 bases, with 12 bases remaining between them. The CDR3 runs 12 residues. In DNA, the CDR3 is TGTGCTAGTGGAAAATCGGGGGGACCCCTCCACTTT. The encoded protein is CASGKSGGPLHF.

This clonotype was seen only a few times. The J gene is TRBJ1-2, the V gene TRBV12-3 or TRBV12-4; D uncertain. Trimming left V 6 bases short and J 5 bases short, with 4 bases between. The length of the CDR3 is 10 residues. In DNA, the CDR3 is TGTGCCAGCAGCGTATATGGCTACACCTTC. Protein product: CASSVYGYTF.

The table lists this clonotype with many counts. The chain recombines TRBV20-1 with TRBJ1-5; D remains unclear. CDR1 is DFQATT, CDR2 SNEGSKA, per germline (reference sequence). This CDR3 comprises 12 residues. The germline V and J ends were trimmed by 5 bases and 5 bases, with 10 bases remaining between them. The CDR3: CSAQRVDQPQHF. The CDR3 region has the DNA TGCAGTGCTCAGAGGGTCGATCAGCCCCAGCATTTT.

The CDR3 nucleotides read TGTGCCAGCAGTCCTACTGGAAACACAGATACGCAGTATTTT. Translating gives CASSPTGNTDTQYF. The genes are TRBV12-3 or TRBV12-4 and TRBJ2-3; D is unclear. V gave up 5 bases and J gave up 2 bases, with 11 bases separating them. The CDR3 has 14 amino acids.

This chain connects TRBV5-1 to TRBJ1-2; tentatively, D is TRBD1 (6 bases). Germline values: CDR1 SGHRS, CDR2 YFSETQ. Trimming pared 5 bases from V and 6 bases from J, leaving 14 bases between. The CDR3 runs to 13 residues. The CDR3 here is CASRVGAGDGYTF. CDR3 coding DNA: TGCGCCAGCAGGGTGGGGGCAGGGGATGGCTACACCTTC. The variable domain in full, completed from reference TRBV5-1 and TRBJ1-2, reads KAGVTQTPRYLIKTRGQQVTLSCSPISGHRSVSWYQQTPGQGLQFLFEYFSETQRNKGNFPGRFSGRQFSNSRSEMNVSTLELGDSALYLCASRVGAGDGYTFGSGTRLTVV.

This clonotype appeared many times. The genes are TRBV7-2 and TRBJ1-2; D uncertain. CDR1 and CDR2 (germline): SGHTA, FQGNSA. The CDR3 totals 13 residues. Trimming left V 2 bases short and J 3 bases short, with 7 bases between. CDR3 region: CASSLRQDYGYTF. CDR3 bases: TGTGCCAGCAGCTTACGCCAGGACTATGGCTACACCTTC.

The chain couples TRBV19 to TRBJ2-5; the match to TRBD2 covers 8 bases. The CDR3 covers 13 residues. Looked up from germline, CDR1 is LNHDA and CDR2 is SQIVND (reference sequence). V dropped 5 bases and J dropped 7; count of bases not matched to a gene: 6. CDR3 DNA: TGTGCCAGTAGTCCGGGACTAGGTGGGACCCAGTACTTC. The encoded protein is CASSPGLGGTQYF.

V usage is TRBV6-2 or TRBV6-3 and J usage is TRBJ1-3; 7 bases are shared with TRBD1. V shed 6 bases and J 0 bases; nucleotides not matched to a gene: 5. The CDR3 runs 15 residues. The germline CDR1 and CDR2 sequences are MNHEY and SVGEGT. As DNA, the CDR3 is TGTGCCAGCAGGAGAGGGACAGACTCTGGAAACACCATATATTTT. It translates to CASRRGTDSGNTIYF.

This chain connects TRBV11-3 to TRBJ2-5, with D possibly called TRBD1 or TRBD2 (5 bases each). CDR3 size: 15 residues. The V gene lost 2 bases and the J gene lost 4 bases, with 14 bases spanning the gap. The V gene's germline CDR1 is SGHNT and CDR2 YENEEA. For the CDR3, the DNA is TGTGCCAGCAGCTTAACTCACGGGGCGGGAGAGACCCAGTACTTC. Its translation is CASSLTHGAGETQYF.

This clonotype appeared many times. The chain combines TRBV12-3 or TRBV12-4 with TRBJ1-2; D not resolved. V was shortened by 6 bases and J by 3 bases, with 8 bases between the two germline ends. This CDR3 spans 12 amino acids. The CDR3 bases are TGTGCCAGCAGAGAGGGAGACTATGGCTACACCTTC. Translation: CASREGDYGYTF.